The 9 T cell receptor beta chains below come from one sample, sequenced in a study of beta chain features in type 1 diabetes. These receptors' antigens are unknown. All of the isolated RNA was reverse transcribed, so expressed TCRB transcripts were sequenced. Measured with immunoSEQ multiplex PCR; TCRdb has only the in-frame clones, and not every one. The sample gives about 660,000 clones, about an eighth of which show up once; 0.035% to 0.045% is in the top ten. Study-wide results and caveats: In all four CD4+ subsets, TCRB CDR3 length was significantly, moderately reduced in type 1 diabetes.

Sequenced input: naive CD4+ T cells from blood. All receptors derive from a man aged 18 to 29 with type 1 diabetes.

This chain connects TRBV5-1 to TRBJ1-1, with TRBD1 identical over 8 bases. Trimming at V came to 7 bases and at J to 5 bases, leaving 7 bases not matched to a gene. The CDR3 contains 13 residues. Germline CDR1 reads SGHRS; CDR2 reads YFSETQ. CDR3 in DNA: TGCGCCAGCCTGGGACAGGTCTCGACTGAAGCTTTCTTT. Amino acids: CASLGQVSTEAFF. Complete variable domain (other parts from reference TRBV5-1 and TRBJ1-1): KAGVTQTPRYLIKTRGQQVTLSCSPISGHRSVSWYQQTPGQGLQFLFEYFSETQRNKGNFPGRFSGRQFSNSRSEMNVSTLELGDSALYLCASLGQVSTEAFFGQGTRLTVV.

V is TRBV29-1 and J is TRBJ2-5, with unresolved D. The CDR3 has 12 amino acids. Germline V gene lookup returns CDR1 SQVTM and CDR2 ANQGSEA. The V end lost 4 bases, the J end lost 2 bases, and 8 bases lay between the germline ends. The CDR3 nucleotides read TGCAGCGTTGGCTCACCTCAAGAGACCCAGTACTTC. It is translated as CSVGSPQETQYF.

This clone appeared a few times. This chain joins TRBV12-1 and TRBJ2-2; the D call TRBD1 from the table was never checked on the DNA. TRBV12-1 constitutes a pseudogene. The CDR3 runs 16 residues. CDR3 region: CANIAFLRVVTGELFF. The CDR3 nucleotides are TGTGCCAACATCGCCTTTCTCAGGGTGGTTACCGGGGAGCTGTTTTTT.

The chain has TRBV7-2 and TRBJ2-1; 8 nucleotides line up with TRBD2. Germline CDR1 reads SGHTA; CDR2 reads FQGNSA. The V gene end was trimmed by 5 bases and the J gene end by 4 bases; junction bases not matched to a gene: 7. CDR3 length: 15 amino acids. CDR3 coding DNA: TGTGCCAGCAGCCCAAAGGGACTAGTTTACAATGAGCAGTTCTTC. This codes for CASSPKGLVYNEQFF.

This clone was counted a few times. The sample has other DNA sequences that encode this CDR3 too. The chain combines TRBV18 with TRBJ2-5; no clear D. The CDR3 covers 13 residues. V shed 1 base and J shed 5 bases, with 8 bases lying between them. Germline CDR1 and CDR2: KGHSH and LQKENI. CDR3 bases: TGTGCCAGCTCACCACGGGAACGGGAGACCCAGTACTTC. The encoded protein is CASSPRERETQYF. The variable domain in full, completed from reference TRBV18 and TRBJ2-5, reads NAGVMQNPRHLVRRRGQEARLRCSPMKGHSHVYWYRQLPEEGLKFMVYLQKENIIDESGMPKERFSAEFPKEGPSILRIQQVVRGDSAAYFCASSPRERETQYFGPGTRLLVL.

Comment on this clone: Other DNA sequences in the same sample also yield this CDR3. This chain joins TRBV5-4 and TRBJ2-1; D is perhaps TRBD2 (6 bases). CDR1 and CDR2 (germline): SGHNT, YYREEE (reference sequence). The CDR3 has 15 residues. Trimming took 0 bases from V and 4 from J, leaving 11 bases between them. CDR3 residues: CASSLDSGTYNEQFF. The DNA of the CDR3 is TGTGCCAGCAGCTTGGATTCCGGGACTTACAATGAGCAGTTCTTC.

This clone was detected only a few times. The CDR3 region has the DNA TGTGCCAGCAGTGAGGCGAGCGAGCAGTACTTC. It translates to CASSEASEQYF. The V call is TRBV2, the J call TRBJ2-7; no reliable D call. V lost 3 bases to trimming and J lost 6 bases, with 6 bases between them. Germline V gene data show CDR1 as SNHLY and CDR2 as FYNNEI. This CDR3 is 11 amino acids long.

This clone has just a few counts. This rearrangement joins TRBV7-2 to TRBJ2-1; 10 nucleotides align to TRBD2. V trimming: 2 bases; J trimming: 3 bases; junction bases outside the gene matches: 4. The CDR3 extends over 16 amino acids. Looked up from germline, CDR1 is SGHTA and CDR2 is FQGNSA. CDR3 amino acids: CASSLWRLAGYNEQFF. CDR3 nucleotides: TGTGCCAGCAGCTTATGGCGACTAGCGGGCTACAATGAGCAGTTCTTC.

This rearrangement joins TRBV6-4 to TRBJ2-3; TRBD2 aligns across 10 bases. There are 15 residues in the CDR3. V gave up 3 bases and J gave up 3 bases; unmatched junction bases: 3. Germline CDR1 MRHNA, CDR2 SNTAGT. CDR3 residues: CASSESGRETDTQYF. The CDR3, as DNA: TGTGCCAGCAGTGAGAGCGGGAGGGAGACAGATACGCAGTATTTT.